This T cell receptor (beta chain) derives from a study of monozygotic twins with inflammatory bowel disease. The CDR3 extends over 13 amino acids. CDR1 MNHEY and CDR2 SVGEGT come from the germline V gene. TCRdb re-called the 5' RACE reads; one entry per CDR3 protein, DNA not given. Here the sample table reports just over 300,000 distinct CDR3 sequences. This chain connects TRBV6-2 or TRBV6-3 to TRBJ2-6. This TCR was recovered from a human donor with ulcerative colitis or Crohn's disease, or a healthy co-twin of an affected twin (not recorded which). Sequenced material: blood. The CDR3 protein is CASLWSGANVLTF.